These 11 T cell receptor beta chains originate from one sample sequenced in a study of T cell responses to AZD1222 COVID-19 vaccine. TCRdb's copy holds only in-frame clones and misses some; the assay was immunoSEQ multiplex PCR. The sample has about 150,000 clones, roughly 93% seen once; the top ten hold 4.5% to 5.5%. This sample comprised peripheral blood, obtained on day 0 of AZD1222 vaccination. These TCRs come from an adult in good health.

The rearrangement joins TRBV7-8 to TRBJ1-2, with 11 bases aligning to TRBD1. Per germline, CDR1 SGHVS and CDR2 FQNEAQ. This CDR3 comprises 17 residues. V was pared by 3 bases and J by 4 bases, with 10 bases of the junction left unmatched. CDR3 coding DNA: TGTGCCAGCAGCTTCAGCGGACAGGGGGCTTCAGGCTATGGCTACACCTTC. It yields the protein CASSFSGQGASGYGYTF.

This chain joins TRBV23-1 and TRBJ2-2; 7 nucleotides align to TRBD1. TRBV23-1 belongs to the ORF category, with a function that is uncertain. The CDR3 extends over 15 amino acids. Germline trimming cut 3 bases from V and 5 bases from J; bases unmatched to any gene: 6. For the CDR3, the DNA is TGCGCCAGCAGTCACGACAGGGTGGGAACCGGGGAGCTGTTTTTT. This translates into CASSHDRVGTGELFF.

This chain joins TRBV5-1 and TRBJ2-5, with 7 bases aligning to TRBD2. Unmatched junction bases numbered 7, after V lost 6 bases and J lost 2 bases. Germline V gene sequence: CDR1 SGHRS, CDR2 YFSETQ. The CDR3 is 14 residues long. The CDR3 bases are TGCGCCAGCACTCCGGGGACTATGCAAGAGACCCAGTACTTC. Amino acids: CASTPGTMQETQYF.

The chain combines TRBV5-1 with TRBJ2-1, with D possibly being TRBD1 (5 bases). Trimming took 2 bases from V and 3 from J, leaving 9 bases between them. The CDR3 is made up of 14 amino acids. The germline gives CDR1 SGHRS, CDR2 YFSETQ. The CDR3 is CASSFGQGYNEQFF. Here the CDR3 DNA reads TGCGCCAGCAGCTTTGGGCAGGGCTACAATGAGCAGTTCTTC.

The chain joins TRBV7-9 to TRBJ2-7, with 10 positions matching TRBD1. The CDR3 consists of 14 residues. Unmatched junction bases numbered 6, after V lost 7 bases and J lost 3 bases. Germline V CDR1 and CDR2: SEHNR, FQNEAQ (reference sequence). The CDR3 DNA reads TGTGCCAGCACCATCGGGACAGGGGACTACGAGCAGTACTTC. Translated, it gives CASTIGTGDYEQYF.

The CDR3 DNA is TGTGCCACCAGCAGAGATAGAGCTAGCACAGATACGCAGTATTTT. Translated: CATSRDRASTDTQYF. V gene TRBV15 combines with J gene TRBJ2-3; D gene ambiguous. From germline, CDR1 is LNHNV and CDR2 YYDKDF (reference sequence). The CDR3 is 15 amino acids. Deletions cut 0 bases from V and 0 bases from J, with 7 bases between.

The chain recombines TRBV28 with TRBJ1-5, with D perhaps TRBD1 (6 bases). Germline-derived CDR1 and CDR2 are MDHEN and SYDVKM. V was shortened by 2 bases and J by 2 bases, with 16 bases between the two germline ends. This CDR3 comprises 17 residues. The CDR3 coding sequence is TGTGCCAGCAGTTTAGAGGAGGGGGGGTTTGGCAATCAGCCCCAGCATTTT. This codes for CASSLEEGGFGNQPQHF.

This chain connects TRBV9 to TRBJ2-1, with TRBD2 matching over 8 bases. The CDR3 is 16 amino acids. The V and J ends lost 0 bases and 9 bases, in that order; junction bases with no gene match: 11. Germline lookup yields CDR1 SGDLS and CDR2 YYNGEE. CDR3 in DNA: TGTGCCAGCAGCGTAGAGCGAGTAGCGGGAATGAGTGAGCAGTTCTTC. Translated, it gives CASSVERVAGMSEQFF.

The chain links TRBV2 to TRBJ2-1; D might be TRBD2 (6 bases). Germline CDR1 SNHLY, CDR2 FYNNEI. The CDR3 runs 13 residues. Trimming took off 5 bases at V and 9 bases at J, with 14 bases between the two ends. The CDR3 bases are TGTGCCAGCAGTCCGGGACTCCCGGGTGAGCAGTTCTTC. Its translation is CASSPGLPGEQFF. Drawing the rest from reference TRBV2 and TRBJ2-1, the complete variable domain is EPEVTQTPSHQVTQMGQEVILRCVPISNHLYFYWYRQILGQKVEFLVSFYNNEISEKSEIFDDQFSVERPDGSNFTLKIRSTKLEDSAMYFCASSPGLPGEQFFGPGTRLTVL.

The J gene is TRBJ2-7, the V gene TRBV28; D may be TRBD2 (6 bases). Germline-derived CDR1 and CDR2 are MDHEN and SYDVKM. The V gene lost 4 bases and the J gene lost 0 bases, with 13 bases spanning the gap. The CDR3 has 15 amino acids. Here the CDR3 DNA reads TGTGCCAGCAGTTCCCCCGTGGGGGGCTCCTACGAGCAGTACTTC. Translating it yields CASSSPVGGSYEQYF.

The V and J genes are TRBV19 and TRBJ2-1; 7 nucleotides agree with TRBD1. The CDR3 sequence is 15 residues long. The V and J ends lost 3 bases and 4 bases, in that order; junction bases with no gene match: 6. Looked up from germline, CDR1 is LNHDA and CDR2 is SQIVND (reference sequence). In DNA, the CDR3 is TGTGCCAGTAGTATTAGGGGGCCAGGGTACAATGAGCAGTTCTTC. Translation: CASSIRGPGYNEQFF.